This TCR beta chain was observed in a study of T-cell reconstitution after alpha-beta-depleted transplantation in children. The study, taken as a whole, reports: A year had passed since transplant, and T-cell counts and diversity by then came mostly from newly produced T cells. Several hundred expanded graft clones reportedly were the source of alpha-beta T cells about two months after transplant. After transplant, high TCRbeta diversity at day 60 in some patients arose from surviving recipient T cells and thymic progenitors.

A remark on this clonotype: Its target is not known.

Unique molecular identifiers were incorporated into the prepared TCRbeta library. In TCRdb, the PCR reads were re-called with MiXCR into one record per CDR3 protein. The sample holds approximately 1,000,000 distinct CDR3 sequences; about 30% are singletons and the top ten take more than 25%. The receptor was derived from a boy less than two years old who had a stem cell transplant for SCID, so the T cells may come from the graft donor. Here the sequenced sample was PBMCs, mostly from graft donor cells, taken 360 days after TCRalphabeta/CD19-depleted stem cell transplant.

The CDR3 spells CASSNHVSSGNTIYF. Here the CDR3 DNA reads TGTGCCAGCAGTAACCATGTTTCCTCTGGAAACACCATATATTTT. The chain has TRBV28 and TRBJ1-3; D is undetermined. The V end lost 5 bases, the J end lost 0 bases, and 11 bases lay between the germline ends. This CDR3 spans 15 amino acids. Germline CDR1 and CDR2: MDHEN and SYDVKM.